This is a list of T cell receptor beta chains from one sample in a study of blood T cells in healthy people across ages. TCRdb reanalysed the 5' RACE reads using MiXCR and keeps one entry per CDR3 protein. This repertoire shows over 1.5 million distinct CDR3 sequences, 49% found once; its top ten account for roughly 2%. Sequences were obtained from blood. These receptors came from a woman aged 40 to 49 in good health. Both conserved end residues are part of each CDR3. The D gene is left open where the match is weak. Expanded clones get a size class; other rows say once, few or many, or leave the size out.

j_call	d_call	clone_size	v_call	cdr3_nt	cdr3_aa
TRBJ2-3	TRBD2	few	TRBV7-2	TGTGCCAGCAGCACACGTCGGGGGGTGTCAGATACGCAGTATTTT	CASSTRRGVSDTQYF
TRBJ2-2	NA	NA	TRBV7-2	TGTGCCAGCAGCCCGCCGCGTGCAGGAAGGACCGGGGAGCTGTTTTTT	CASSPPRAGRTGELFF
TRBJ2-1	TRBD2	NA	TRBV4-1	TGCGCCAGCAGCCAAAGGCCACTAGCGGGGGCCCCCCATGAGCAGTTCTTC	CASSQRPLAGAPHEQFF
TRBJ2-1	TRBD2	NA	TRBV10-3	TGTGCCATCAGAAAAGCTAGCGGGGGACCCTACAATGAGCAGTTCTTC	CAIRKASGGPYNEQFF
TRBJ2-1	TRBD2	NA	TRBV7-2	TGTGCCAGCAGCTTTGGCGGGGGGTATCTTGAGCAGTTCTTC	CASSFGGGYLEQFF
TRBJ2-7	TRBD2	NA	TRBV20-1	TGCAGTGCCCTGTGGAGGCGGGGGACGGAAGAGCAGTACTTC	CSALWRRGTEEQYF
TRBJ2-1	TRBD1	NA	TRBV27	TGTGCCAGCAGGGACACAGGGGACAATGAGCAGTTCTTC	CASRDTGDNEQFF
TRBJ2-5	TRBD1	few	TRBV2	TGTGCCAGCAGCCGGGACAGGGGGAGAGCGGAGACCCAGTACTTC	CASSRDRGRAETQYF
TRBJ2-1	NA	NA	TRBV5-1	TGCGCCAGCAGCTTTGCCTGGAGCTCCTACAATGAGCAGTTCTTC	CASSFAWSSYNEQFF
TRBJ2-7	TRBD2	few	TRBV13	TGTGCCAGCAGCCTCTGGGGGGGACGGTTACACGAGCAGTACTTC	CASSLWGGRLHEQYF
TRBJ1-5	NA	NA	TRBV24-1	TGTGCCACCAGCCGGGCAGGTGGTCCCCAGCATTTT	CATSRAGGPQHF
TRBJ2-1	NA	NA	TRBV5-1	TGCGCCAGCAGTAATGGGGCGGGGTTATACGGTGAGCAGTTCTTC	CASSNGAGLYGEQFF
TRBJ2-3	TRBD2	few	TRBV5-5	TGTGCCAGCAGCTTCTATAGCGGGGGTTTTACAGATACGCAGTATTTT	CASSFYSGGFTDTQYF
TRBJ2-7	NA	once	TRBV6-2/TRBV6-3	TGTGCCAGCAGTTACTCCCCGGACTTCCTCTCCTACAAGCAGTACTTC	CASSYSPDFLSYKQYF
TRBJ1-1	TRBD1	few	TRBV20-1	TGCAGTGCTAGAGGGGACAGCATGAACACTGAAGCTTTCTTT	CSARGDSMNTEAFF
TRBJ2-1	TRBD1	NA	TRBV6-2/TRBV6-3	TGTGCCAGCAGCTATGGGACAGGAGAGCAGTTCTTC	CASSYGTGEQFF
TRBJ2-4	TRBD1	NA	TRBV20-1	TGCAGTGCCATGGGACAGACCAAAAACATTCAGTACTTC	CSAMGQTKNIQYF
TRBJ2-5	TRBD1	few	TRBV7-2	TGTGCCAGCAGCTTATTCATTTGGGGACAGGCTAAAGAGACCCAGTACTTC	CASSLFIWGQAKETQYF
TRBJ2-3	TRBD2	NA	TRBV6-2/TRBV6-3	TGTGCCAGCAGTTACGCCCGGGCGGGGGGCACAGATACGCAGTATTTT	CASSYARAGGTDTQYF
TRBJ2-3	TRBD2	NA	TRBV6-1	TGTGCCAGCAGGACCGGGACTAGCGGGGTCTTCACAGATACGCAGTATTTT	CASRTGTSGVFTDTQYF
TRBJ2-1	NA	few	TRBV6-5	TGTGCCAGCAGTGAGAACCCCAATGAGCAGTTCTTC	CASSENPNEQFF
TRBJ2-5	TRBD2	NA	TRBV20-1	TGCAGTGCTAGTTTCGGGGGGACGGGGGGAGAGACCCAGTACTTC	CSASFGGTGGETQYF
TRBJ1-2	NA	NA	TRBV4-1	TGCGCCAGCAGCCAAGATTCCTCTCCAGGGAACTATGGCTACACCTTC	CASSQDSSPGNYGYTF
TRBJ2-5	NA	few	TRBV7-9	TGTGCCAGCAGCCGGGAATCCCAAGAGACCCAGTACTTC	CASSRESQETQYF
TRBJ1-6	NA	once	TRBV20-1	TGCAGTGCTAGCACGGGGAATTCACCCCTCCACTTT	CSASTGNSPLHF
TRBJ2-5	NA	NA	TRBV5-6	TGTGCCAGCAGCTTTAGGTCGCCGGCAGGAGGTAAGCAGTACTTC	CASSFRSPAGGKQYF
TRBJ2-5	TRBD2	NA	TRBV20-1	TGCAGTGCTACGGCCCTCGGGGGGGAGACCCAGTACTTC	CSATALGGETQYF
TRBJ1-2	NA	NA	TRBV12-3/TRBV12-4	TGTGCCAGCGGGACCCGACAGAACTATGGCTACACCTTC	CASGTRQNYGYTF
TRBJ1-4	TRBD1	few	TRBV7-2	TGTGCCAGCAGATCCGGGACAGGGGGCGTTGATGAAAAACTGTTTTTT	CASRSGTGGVDEKLFF
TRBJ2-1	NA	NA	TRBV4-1	TGCGCCAGCAGCCAAGATGGGGGGTCTAACTACAATGAGCAGTTCTTC	CASSQDGGSNYNEQFF
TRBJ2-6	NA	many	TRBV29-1	TGCAGCATCTACAGGGACTCTGGGGCCAACGTCCTGACTTTC	CSIYRDSGANVLTF
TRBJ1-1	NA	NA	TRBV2	TGTGCCAGCAGGGCGGGCATGAACACTGAAGCTTTCTTT	CASRAGMNTEAFF
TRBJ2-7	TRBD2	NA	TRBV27	TGTGCCAGCAGTTTTAATTGGCGGGGGGAAGTGTTCGAGCAGTACTTC	CASSFNWRGEVFEQYF
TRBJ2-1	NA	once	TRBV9	TGTGCCAGCAGCGCCTCAGGGTCGGGCTACAATGAGCGGTTCTTC	CASSASGSGYNERFF
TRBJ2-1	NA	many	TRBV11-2	TGTGCCAGCAGCTTAGAGGTCTACAATGAGCAGTTCTTC	CASSLEVYNEQFF
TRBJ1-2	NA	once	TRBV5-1	TGCGCCAGCAGCTTGGAAGGGGCAGTCTATGGCTACACCTTC	CASSLEGAVYGYTF
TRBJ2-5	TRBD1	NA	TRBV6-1	TGTGCCAGCAGTCCCGACTCTGGAGGGCAGGGGGCCCAAGAGACCCAGTACTTC	CASSPDSGGQGAQETQYF
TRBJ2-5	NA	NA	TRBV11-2	TGTGCCAGCAGCTTGATGTGGTCAGAGACCCAGTACTTC	CASSLMWSETQYF
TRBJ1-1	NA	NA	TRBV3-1	TGTGCCAGCAGCCAAGTGGGGAAAAGTCCGGGAGCTTTCTTT	CASSQVGKSPGAFF
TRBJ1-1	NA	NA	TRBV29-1	TGCAGCGTTGCCATGGGAGGCCAGAACACTGAAGCTTTCTTT	CSVAMGGQNTEAFF
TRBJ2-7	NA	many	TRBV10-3	TGTGCCATCAGTGAGTCTCGGAACGAGCAGTACTTC	CAISESRNEQYF
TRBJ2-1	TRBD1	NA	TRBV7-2	TGTGCCAGCAGCTTCTCTGGACAGGTCGACAATGAGCAGTTCTTC	CASSFSGQVDNEQFF
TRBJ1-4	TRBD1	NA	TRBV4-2	TGTGCCAGCAGCCAAGAAACCGGGACAGGGGGCACTAATGAAAAACTGTTTTTT	CASSQETGTGGTNEKLFF
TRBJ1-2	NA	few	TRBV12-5	TGTGCTAGTGGTTTGCCCCGGACAGACTATGGCTACACCTTC	CASGLPRTDYGYTF
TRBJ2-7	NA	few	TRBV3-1	TGTGCCAGCAGCCAACAGCCTGGCTCCTACGAGCAGTACTTC	CASSQQPGSYEQYF
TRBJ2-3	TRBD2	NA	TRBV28	TGTGCCAGCAGTTTGGGTAGCGGGGAGCGACGCACAGATACGCAGTATTTT	CASSLGSGERRTDTQYF
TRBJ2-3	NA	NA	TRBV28	TGTGCCATCTCACGAACTGGGGGGTTCCCAGATACGCAGTATTTT	CAISRTGGFPDTQYF
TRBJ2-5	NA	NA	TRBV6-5	TGTGCCAGCAGTTACACCGGGGACAAGGGAGGAGGGCAGTACTTC	CASSYTGDKGGGQYF
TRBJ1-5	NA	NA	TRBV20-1	TGCAGTGCTCTAACCCCCGAGGGAGTTCAGCCCCAGCATTTT	CSALTPEGVQPQHF
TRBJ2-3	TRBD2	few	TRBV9	TGTGCCAGCAGCGTTGGGGGACTACCTGTGGATACGCAGTATTTT	CASSVGGLPVDTQYF
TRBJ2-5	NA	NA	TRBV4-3	TGCGCCAGCAGCCAAGAGCGGGACAGCCAAGAGACCCAGTACTTC	CASSQERDSQETQYF
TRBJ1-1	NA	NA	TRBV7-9	TGTGCCAGCAGCTTAATAGCGGTTCCGAACACTGAAGCTTTCTTT	CASSLIAVPNTEAFF
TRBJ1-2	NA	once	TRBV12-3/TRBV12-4	TGTGCCAGCAGTCCAGGGGTAGGCTTCTATGGCTACACCTTC	CASSPGVGFYGYTF
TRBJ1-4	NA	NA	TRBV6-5	TGTGCCAGCAGTTACTCGACAGCCCAAGGGGACGAAAAACTGTTTTTT	CASSYSTAQGDEKLFF
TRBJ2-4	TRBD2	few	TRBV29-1	TGCAGCGCAAGACTAGCGCGGGGAAACATTCAGTACTTC	CSARLARGNIQYF
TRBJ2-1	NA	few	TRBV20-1	TGCAGTGCGCCGCCGGGAGTAGCATGGGGGAATGAGCAGTTCTTC	CSAPPGVAWGNEQFF
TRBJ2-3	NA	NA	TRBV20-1	TGCAGTGCTAGTGGGGGGGCCGATTTCACAGATACGCGGTATTTT	CSASGGADFTDTRYF
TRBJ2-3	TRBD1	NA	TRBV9	TGTGCCAGCAGCGTAGGACAGGGCTTGGGCACAGATACGCAGTATTTT	CASSVGQGLGTDTQYF